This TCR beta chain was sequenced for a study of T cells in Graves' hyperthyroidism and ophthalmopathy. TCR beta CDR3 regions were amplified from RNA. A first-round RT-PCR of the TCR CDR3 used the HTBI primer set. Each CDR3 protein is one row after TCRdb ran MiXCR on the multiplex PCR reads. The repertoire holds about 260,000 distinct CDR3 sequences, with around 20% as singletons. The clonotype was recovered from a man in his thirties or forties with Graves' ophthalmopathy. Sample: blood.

CDR3 in DNA: TGTGCCAGCAGTTACTCGCAGGGGAAGAACACTGAAGCTTTCTTT. Translated, it gives CASSYSQGKNTEAFF. V usage is TRBV6-5 and J usage is TRBJ1-1; possible D gene TRBD1, 6 bases. V was shortened by 0 bases and J by 1 base, with 9 bases between the two germline ends. The CDR3 has 15 amino acids. CDR1 and CDR2 (germline): MNHEY, SVGAGI.